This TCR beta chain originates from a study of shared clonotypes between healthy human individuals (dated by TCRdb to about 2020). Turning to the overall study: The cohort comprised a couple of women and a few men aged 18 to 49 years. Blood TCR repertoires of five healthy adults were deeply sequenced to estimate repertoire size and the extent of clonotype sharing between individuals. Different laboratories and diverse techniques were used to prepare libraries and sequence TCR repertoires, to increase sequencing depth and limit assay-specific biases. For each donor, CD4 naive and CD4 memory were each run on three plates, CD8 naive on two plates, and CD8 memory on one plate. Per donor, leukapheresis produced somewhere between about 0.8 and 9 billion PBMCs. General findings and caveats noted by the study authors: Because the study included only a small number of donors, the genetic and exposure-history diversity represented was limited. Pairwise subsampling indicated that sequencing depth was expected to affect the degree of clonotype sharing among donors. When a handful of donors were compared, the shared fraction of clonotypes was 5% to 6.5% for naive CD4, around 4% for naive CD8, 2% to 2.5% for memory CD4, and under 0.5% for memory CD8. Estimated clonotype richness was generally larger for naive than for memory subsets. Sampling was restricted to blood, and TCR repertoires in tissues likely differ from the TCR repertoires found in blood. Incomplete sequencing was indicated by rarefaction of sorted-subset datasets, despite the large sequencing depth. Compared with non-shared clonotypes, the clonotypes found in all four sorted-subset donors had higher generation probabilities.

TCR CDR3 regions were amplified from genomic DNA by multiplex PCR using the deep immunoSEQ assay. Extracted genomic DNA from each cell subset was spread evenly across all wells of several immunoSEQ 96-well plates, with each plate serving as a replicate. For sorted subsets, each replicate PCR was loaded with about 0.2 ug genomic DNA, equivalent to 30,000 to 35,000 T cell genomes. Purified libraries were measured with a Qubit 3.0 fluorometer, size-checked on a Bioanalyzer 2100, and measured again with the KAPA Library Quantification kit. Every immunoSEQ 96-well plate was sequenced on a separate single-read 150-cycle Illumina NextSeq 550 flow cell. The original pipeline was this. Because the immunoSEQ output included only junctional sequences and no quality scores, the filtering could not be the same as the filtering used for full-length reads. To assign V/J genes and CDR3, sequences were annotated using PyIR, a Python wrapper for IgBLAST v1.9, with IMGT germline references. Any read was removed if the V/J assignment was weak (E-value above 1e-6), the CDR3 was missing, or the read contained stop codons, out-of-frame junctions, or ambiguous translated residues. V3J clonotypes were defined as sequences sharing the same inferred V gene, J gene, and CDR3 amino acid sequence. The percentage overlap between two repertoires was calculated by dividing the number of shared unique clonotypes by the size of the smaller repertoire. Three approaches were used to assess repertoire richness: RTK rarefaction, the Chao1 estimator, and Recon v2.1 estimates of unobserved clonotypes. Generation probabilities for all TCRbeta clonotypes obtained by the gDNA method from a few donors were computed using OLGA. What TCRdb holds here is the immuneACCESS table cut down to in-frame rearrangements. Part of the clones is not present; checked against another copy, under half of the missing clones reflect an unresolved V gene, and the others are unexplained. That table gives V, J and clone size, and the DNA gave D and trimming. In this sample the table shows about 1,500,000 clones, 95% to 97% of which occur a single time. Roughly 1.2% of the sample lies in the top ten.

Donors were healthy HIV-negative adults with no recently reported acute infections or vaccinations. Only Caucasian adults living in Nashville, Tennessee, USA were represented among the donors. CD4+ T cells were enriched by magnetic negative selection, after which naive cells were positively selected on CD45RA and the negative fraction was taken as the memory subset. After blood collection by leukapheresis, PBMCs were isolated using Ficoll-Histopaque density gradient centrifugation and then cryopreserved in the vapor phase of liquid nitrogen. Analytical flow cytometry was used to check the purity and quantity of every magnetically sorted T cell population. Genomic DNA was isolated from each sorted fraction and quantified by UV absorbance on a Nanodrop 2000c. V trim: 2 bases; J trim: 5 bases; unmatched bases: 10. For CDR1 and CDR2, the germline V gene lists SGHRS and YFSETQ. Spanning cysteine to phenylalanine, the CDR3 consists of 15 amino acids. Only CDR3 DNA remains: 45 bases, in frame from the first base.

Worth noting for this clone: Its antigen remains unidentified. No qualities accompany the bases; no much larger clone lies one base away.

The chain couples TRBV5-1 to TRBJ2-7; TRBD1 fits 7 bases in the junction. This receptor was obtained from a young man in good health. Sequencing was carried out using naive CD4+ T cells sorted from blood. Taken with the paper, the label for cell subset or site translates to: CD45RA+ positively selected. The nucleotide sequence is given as TGCGCCAGCAGCTTAGTAACGACAGGGTCGGACGAGCAGTACTTC. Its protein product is CASSLVTTGSDEQYF.